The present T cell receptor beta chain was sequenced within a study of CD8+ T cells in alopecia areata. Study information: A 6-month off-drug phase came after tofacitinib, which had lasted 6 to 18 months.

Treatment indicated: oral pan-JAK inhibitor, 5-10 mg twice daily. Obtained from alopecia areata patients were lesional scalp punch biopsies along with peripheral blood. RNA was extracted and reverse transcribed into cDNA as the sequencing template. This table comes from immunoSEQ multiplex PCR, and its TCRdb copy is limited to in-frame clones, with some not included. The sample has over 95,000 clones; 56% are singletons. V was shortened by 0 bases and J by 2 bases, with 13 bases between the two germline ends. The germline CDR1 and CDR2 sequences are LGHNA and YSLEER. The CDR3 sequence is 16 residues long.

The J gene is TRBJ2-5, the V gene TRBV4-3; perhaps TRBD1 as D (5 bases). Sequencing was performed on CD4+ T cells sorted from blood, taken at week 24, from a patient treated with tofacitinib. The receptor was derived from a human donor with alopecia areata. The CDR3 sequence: CASSQEGVRRQETQYF. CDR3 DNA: TGCGCCAGCAGCCAAGAAGGGGTACGCAGACAAGAGACCCAGTACTTC.